This is a list of T cell receptor beta chains from one sample in a study of blood T cell repertoires in COVID-19. Here immunoSEQ multiplex PCR was the method, and the copy in TCRdb shows in-frame clones only, minus some. The repertoire holds about 170,000 clones, with more than 75% as singletons. The specimen sequenced was peripheral blood. The receptors were gathered from a man aged 50-60 years who had recovered from COVID-19. The CDR3 runs from the conserved cysteine through the conserved F or W. Fields, in order: clone size, D gene, J gene, V gene, CDR3 length, CDR3 DNA, CDR3 protein. D genes are given only for firm matches. The listing skips clone size in some rows; elsewhere it reads once, few, many or a size class.

clone_size: NA; d_call: TRBD1; j_call: TRBJ1-5; v_call: TRBV6-2/TRBV6-3; cdr3_length: 17; cdr3_nt: TGTGCCAGCAGCCGGACCGGGACAGGTGATAGCAATCAGCCCCAGCATTTT; cdr3_aa: CASSRTGTGDSNQPQHF
clone_size: once; d_call: TRBD1; j_call: TRBJ2-7; v_call: TRBV5-6; cdr3_length: 15; cdr3_nt: TGTGCCAGCAGCCCCGGGGACAGGGTATCCTACGAGCAGTACTTC; cdr3_aa: CASSPGDRVSYEQYF
clone_size: NA; d_call: TRBD2; j_call: TRBJ2-7; v_call: TRBV7-9; cdr3_length: 13; cdr3_nt: TGTGCCAGCAGCTTATCGGCGGGGGGCGAGCAGTACTTC; cdr3_aa: CASSLSAGGEQYF
clone_size: NA; d_call: TRBD2; j_call: TRBJ2-1; v_call: TRBV20-1; cdr3_length: 15; cdr3_nt: TGCAGTGCTAGTCCAACTAGCGGGAGAATCAATGAGCAGTTCTTC; cdr3_aa: CSASPTSGRINEQFF
clone_size: NA; d_call: TRBD1; j_call: TRBJ1-1; v_call: TRBV19; cdr3_length: 15; cdr3_nt: TGTGCCAGTAGTATACAGGGGGGCGTAAACACTGAAGCTTTCTTT; cdr3_aa: CASSIQGGVNTEAFF
clone_size: NA; d_call: NA; j_call: TRBJ1-5; v_call: TRBV10-3; cdr3_length: 17; cdr3_nt: TGTGCCATCAGTGAGTCCCCGTGGGGGCGCGGCAATCAGCCCCAGCATTTT; cdr3_aa: CAISESPWGRGNQPQHF
clone_size: NA; d_call: NA; j_call: TRBJ2-1; v_call: TRBV19; cdr3_length: 17; cdr3_nt: TGTGCCAGTAGTAAAGCAGAGGACAGCCTTACCTACAATGAGCAGTTCTTC; cdr3_aa: CASSKAEDSLTYNEQFF
clone_size: NA; d_call: TRBD1; j_call: TRBJ1-4; v_call: TRBV27; cdr3_length: 15; cdr3_nt: TGTGCCAGCGGTGGACAGGGTGCAACTAATGAAAAACTGTTTTTT; cdr3_aa: CASGGQGATNEKLFF
clone_size: NA; d_call: TRBD1; j_call: TRBJ1-2; v_call: TRBV7-2; cdr3_length: 15; cdr3_nt: TGTGCCAGCAGCCGGGACAGGGGAGTTAACTATGGCTACACCTTC; cdr3_aa: CASSRDRGVNYGYTF
clone_size: NA; d_call: NA; j_call: TRBJ2-7; v_call: TRBV4-1; cdr3_length: 13; cdr3_nt: TGCGCCAGCAGCATTCAGGTGGCCTACGAGCAGTACTTC; cdr3_aa: CASSIQVAYEQYF